This T cell receptor (beta chain) was identified during a study of CD8+CD57+ T cells in acquired aplastic anemia. Overall study context: Sorted CD4+ plus CD8+ cells gave DNA averaging around 3 ug.

Sequencing involved patients with CD8+CD57+ cell expansion previously shown by flow cytometry. Every patient presented with severe acquired aplastic anemia. Looked up from germline, CDR1 is SGHNT and CDR2 is YENEEA. This CDR3 spans 15 amino acids. Study-level points and caveats: No significant difference in CD8+ Simpson's diversity was found between patients and controls. Researchers report that some 31 CD8+ CDR3 sequences appeared in both patients and controls.

Both TCR beta VDJ combination and CDR3 sequence profiling were carried out. Genomic DNA was the template for this profiling. One entry per CDR3 protein results from TCRdb running MiXCR on the reads. The data hold a few hundred thousand distinct CDR3 sequences, with approximately 79% observed a single time. With regard to this clonotype: The antigen is unknown. One end of the junction varies from germline; a read error may be responsible.

This rearrangement joins TRBV11-3 to TRBJ2-1; 7 nucleotides line up with TRBD1. Material for sequencing was sorted CD4+, CD8+, or CD8+CD57+ T cells (not recorded which) from PBMCs. The receptor comes from a human donor with aplastic anemia. In nucleotides, the CDR3 is TGTGCCAGCAGCATAGATCTGACAGGGCTCGATGAGCAGTTCTTC. Amino acids: CASSIDLTGLDEQFF.